The next 16 T cell receptor beta chains were all read from a single sample in a study of shared clonotypes between healthy human individuals. Sequencing was performed with immunoSEQ multiplex PCR; in TCRdb, only in-frame clones are kept and a portion is missing. In the table there are approximately 1,000,000 clones, approximately 78% of which are singletons. Sequenced input: memory CD4+ T cells from PBMCs. Indicated subset: CD45RA-negative fraction. The receptors here all came from a man younger than 30 in good health. Some clones in this sample may be carry-over from other donors' samples.

This chain connects TRBV5-1 to TRBJ1-1; 8 bases match TRBD1. V gave up 4 bases and J gave up 5 bases; unmatched junction bases: 13. Germline V lookup: CDR1 SGHRS, CDR2 YFSETQ. The CDR3 is 16 amino acids. CDR3 sequence: CASSRPTPQGDTEAFF. The CDR3 region has the DNA TGCGCCAGCAGCCGTCCGACCCCACAGGGGGATACTGAAGCTTTCTTT. Together with reference TRBV5-1 and TRBJ1-1, the CDR3 gives the full variable domain: KAGVTQTPRYLIKTRGQQVTLSCSPISGHRSVSWYQQTPGQGLQFLFEYFSETQRNKGNFPGRFSGRQFSNSRSEMNVSTLELGDSALYLCASSRPTPQGDTEAFFGQGTRLTVV.

The chain couples TRBV5-1 to TRBJ1-1; no reliable D call. Per germline, CDR1 SGHRS and CDR2 YFSETQ. V gave up 5 bases and J gave up 0 bases, with 11 bases separating them. There are 14 residues in the CDR3. The CDR3 nucleotides are TGCGCCAGCAGGCCTTTGTCCATGAACACTGAAGCTTTCTTT. Translating gives CASRPLSMNTEAFF.

A few counts support this clone. This specimen includes other DNA sequences encoding the same CDR3. This rearrangement joins TRBV7-9 to TRBJ2-5, with 8 bases lining up with TRBD1. In germline, CDR1 is SEHNR, CDR2 FQNEAQ (reference sequence). CDR3 length equals 19 residues. J gave up 1 base and V 1 base, and 14 bases lay outside the gene matches. The CDR3 nucleotides read TGTGCCAGCAGCTTAGAAAGGGTCAGGGGGCCGGCGGGCCAAGAGACCCAGTACTTC. This gives the protein CASSLERVRGPAGQETQYF. Full variable domain (outside the CDR3, taken from reference TRBV7-9 and TRBJ2-5): DTGVSQNPRHKITKRGQNVTFRCDPISEHNRLYWYRQTLGQGPEFLTYFQNEAQLEKSRLLSDRFSAERPKGSFSTLEIQRTEQGDSAMYLCASSLERVRGPAGQETQYFGPGTRLLVL.

V usage is TRBV4-2 and J usage is TRBJ2-5, with 7 bases lining up with TRBD1. CDR1 is LGHNA, CDR2 YNFKEQ, per germline. The CDR3 contains 14 residues. J was trimmed by 6 bases and V by 5 bases; bases with no gene match: 9. CDR3 DNA: TGTGCCAGCAGCTTGCTGACAGGGAGCCAGACCCAGTACTTC. Its protein is CASSLLTGSQTQYF.

This chain links TRBV14 with TRBJ2-2; D is uncertain. This CDR3 is 13 amino acids long. Germline V lookup: CDR1 SGHDN, CDR2 FVKESK. Trimming cost V 1 base and J 7 bases, with 7 bases left between them. CDR3 sequence (DNA): TGTGCCAGCAGCCAAGTAGTCGTCGGGGAGCTGTTTTTT. Translation: CASSQVVVGELFF.

This chain links TRBV6-5 with TRBJ2-7, with 9 bases that match TRBD1. With 6 bases clipped from V and 5 bases from J, the junction kept 11 bases outside the gene matches. From germline, CDR1 is MNHEY and CDR2 SVGAGI. The CDR3 spans 15 residues. The CDR3 region is CASSPPDRGGNEQYF. In nucleotides, the CDR3 is TGTGCCAGCAGCCCACCGGACAGGGGTGGCAACGAGCAGTACTTC.

The chain combines TRBV4-1 with TRBJ2-7; 11 nucleotides align to TRBD1. CDR3 size: 15 residues. Per germline, CDR1 MGHRA and CDR2 YSYEKL. The J segment lost 9 bases and the V segment lost 3 bases, leaving 10 bases of the junction unmatched. Here the CDR3 DNA reads TGCGCCAGCAGCCAGGCGGGACAGGGGGGATCATGGCAGTACTTC. It yields the protein CASSQAGQGGSWQYF.

This clone has a handful of counts. CDR3 DNA: TGTGCCAGCGGGGGGACCGGCTTTACCTACGAGCAGTACTTC. Amino acid sequence: CASGGTGFTYEQYF. The gene calls are TRBV28 and TRBJ2-7; TRBD2 might be the D (6 bases). Looked up from germline, CDR1 is MDHEN and CDR2 is SYDVKM. V gave up 8 bases and J gave up 2 bases, with 16 bases separating them. The CDR3 has 14 amino acids.

The chain joins TRBV9 to TRBJ2-1; a weak D match, TRBD1 (5 bases). Trimming took off 0 bases at V and 7 bases at J, with 14 bases between the two ends. CDR1 is SGDLS and CDR2 is YYNGEE in the germline V gene. This CDR3 has 15 amino acids. The CDR3 DNA sequence: TGTGCCAGCAGCGTAGAGGCAGGGTTTAGGAATGAGCAGTTCTTC. The encoded protein is CASSVEAGFRNEQFF.

This chain uses TRBV9 with TRBJ2-5, with D possibly being TRBD2 (5 bases). The ends were cut back, 4 bases at V and 7 bases at J, with 17 bases in the middle. CDR3 length: 14 residues. Germline V lookup: CDR1 SGDLS, CDR2 YYNGEE. This CDR3 reads CASSRTSRAGTQYF. For the CDR3, the DNA is TGTGCCAGCAGCCGTACTAGTAGAGCTGGGACCCAGTACTTC.

This clone is a singleton in its sample. A far larger clone is a single base away, which makes a read error likely. This CDR3 is also generated by other DNA sequences in the sample. The chain combines TRBV25-1 with TRBJ1-5, with D possibly matching TRBD1 (5 bases). The germline CDR1 and CDR2 sequences are MGHDK and SYGVNS. The CDR3 is made up of 15 amino acids. CDR3 DNA: TGTGCCAGCAGTCAGTCCGGGGCTCTAAATCAGCCCCAGCATTTC. Translated, it gives CASSQSGALNQPQHF.

This sequence joins TRBV30 and TRBJ1-1, with unresolved D. V was pared by 5 bases and J by 3 bases, with 7 bases between. This CDR3 is 11 amino acids long. Germline V lookup: CDR1 GTSNPN, CDR2 SVGIG (reference sequence). CDR3 loop: CAWGSDTEAFF. The CDR3 nucleotides read TGTGCCTGGGGGTCGGACACTGAAGCTTTCTTT.

This clone was detected a few times. This chain joins TRBV28 and TRBJ1-5, with D hard to call. The CDR3 has 13 amino acids. Germline V gene data show CDR1 as MDHEN and CDR2 as SYDVKM. V lost 2 bases and J lost 6, with 8 bases in between. CDR3 nucleotides: TGTGCCAGCAGTTTAGTCCAGATTCAGCCCCAGCATTTT. The encoded protein is CASSLVQIQPQHF.

The chain combines TRBV19 with TRBJ2-1, with 13 bases fitting TRBD2. CDR3 length: 16 residues. Germline CDR1 is LNHDA and CDR2 is SQIVND (reference sequence). The trim removed 2 bases at V and 6 bases at J, leaving 4 bases unmatched. This chain's CDR3 is CASSIRGLAGFNEQFF. CDR3 nucleotide sequence: TGTGCCAGTAGTATAAGGGGACTAGCGGGATTCAATGAGCAGTTCTTC.

This clone turned up a few times. In the same sample, other DNA sequences code for this CDR3. The chain has TRBV11-2 and TRBJ2-1; 12 bases are a match to TRBD2. This CDR3 is built from 15 residues. Germline values: CDR1 SGHAT, CDR2 FQNNGV. The junction had 4 bases not matched to a gene; V was cut back by 6 bases and J by 4 bases. CDR3 in amino acids: CASSRGTSGYNEQFF. As DNA, the CDR3 is TGTGCCAGCAGTCGCGGGACTAGCGGGTACAATGAGCAGTTCTTC. The complete variable domain, with remaining parts taken from reference TRBV11-2 and TRBJ2-1, reads EAGVAQSPRYKIIEKRQSVAFWCNPISGHATLYWYQQILGQGPKLLIQFQNNGVVDDSQLPKDRFSAERLKGVDSTLKIQPAKLEDSAVYLCASSRGTSGYNEQFFGPGTRLTVL.

The sample holds a few counts of this clone. The J gene is TRBJ1-1, the V gene TRBV29-1; maybe TRBD1 (6 bases). Trimming shortened V by 7 bases and J by 5 bases, and 20 bases separated the two germline ends. The CDR3 length is 14 residues. The germline V gene has CDR1 SQVTM and CDR2 ANQGSEA. The DNA for the CDR3 is TGCAGCGCCCTTGGGGGGGGCGGGAAGACTGAAGCTTTCTTT. Translating gives CSALGGGGKTEAFF.